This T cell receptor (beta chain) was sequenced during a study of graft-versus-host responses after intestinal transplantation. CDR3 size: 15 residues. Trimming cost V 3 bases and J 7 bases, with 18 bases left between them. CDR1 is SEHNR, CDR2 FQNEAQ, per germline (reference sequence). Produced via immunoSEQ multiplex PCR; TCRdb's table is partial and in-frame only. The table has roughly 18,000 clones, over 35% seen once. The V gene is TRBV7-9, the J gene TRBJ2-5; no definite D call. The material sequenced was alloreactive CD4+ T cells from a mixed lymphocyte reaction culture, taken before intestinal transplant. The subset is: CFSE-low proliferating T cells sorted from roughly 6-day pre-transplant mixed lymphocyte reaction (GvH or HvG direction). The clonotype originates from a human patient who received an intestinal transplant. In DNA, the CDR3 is TGTGCCAGCAGCTTGGGCCGTCCGCTTTGGGGGACCCAGTACTTC. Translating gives CASSLGRPLWGTQYF. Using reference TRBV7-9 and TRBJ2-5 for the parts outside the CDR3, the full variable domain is DTGVSQNPRHKITKRGQNVTFRCDPISEHNRLYWYRQTLGQGPEFLTYFQNEAQLEKSRLLSDRFSAERPKGSFSTLEIQRTEQGDSAMYLCASSLGRPLWGTQYFGPGTRLLVL.